This passage covers 28 T cell receptor beta chains from one sample sequenced in a study of identical twins. TCRdb re-derived calls from the 5' RACE reads in MiXCR, one entry per CDR3 protein. The data contain hundreds of thousands of distinct CDR3 sequences, around 22% of them singletons. This sample also belongs to another study, concerning yellow fever vaccine responses in identical twins.

The sequenced material came from CD4+ T cells sorted from blood. These receptors all come from a woman aged 18-29 years in good health.

The V call is TRBV7-9, the J call TRBJ1-2; no definite D call. Trimming shortened V by 5 bases and J by 0 bases, and 16 bases separated the two germline ends. Germline values: CDR1 SEHNR, CDR2 FQNEAQ (reference sequence). There are 16 residues in the CDR3. The DNA for the CDR3 is TGTGCCAGCAGCCCCCGCGAGACCGGAGCTAACTATGGCTACACCTTC. Translating gives CASSPRETGANYGYTF.

This clonotype was seen only a few times. V gene TRBV25-1 combines with J gene TRBJ2-7; 7 nucleotides align to TRBD2. CDR3 length equals 19 residues. J was trimmed by 3 bases and V by 5 bases; bases with no gene match: 22. Germline CDR1 and CDR2: MGHDK and SYGVNS. The CDR3 sequence: CASSSVVGAGGGISYEQYF. The CDR3 region has the DNA TGTGCCAGCAGTTCCGTGGTAGGCGCTGGGGGAGGGATCAGCTACGAGCAGTACTTC.

The CDR3 coding sequence is TGTGCCAGCAGCTTAGGTCCGACCCCCGCCAAAAACATTCAGTACTTC. This translates into CASSLGPTPAKNIQYF. The V and J genes are TRBV7-9 and TRBJ2-4, with unresolved D. The CDR3 loop spans 16 amino acids. Trimming stripped 1 base from V and 1 base from J, with 11 bases between. Germline CDR1 and CDR2: SEHNR and FQNEAQ (reference sequence).

This clonotype was seen at least ten times. V is TRBV12-3 or TRBV12-4 and J is TRBJ2-5, with D unresolved. Trimming removed 6 bases at V and 3 bases at J, with 5 bases between. The CDR3 sequence is 11 residues long. The DNA of the CDR3 is TGTGCCAGCAGCCCTAAAGAGACCCAGTACTTC. It is translated as CASSPKETQYF.

This clonotype was counted a few times. The CDR3 reads CSARMGNTGELFF. The CDR3 coding sequence is TGCAGTGCTAGAATGGGGAACACCGGGGAGCTGTTTTTT. J is TRBJ2-2 and V is TRBV20-1, with D unclear. This CDR3 region has 13 residues. V shed 2 bases and J shed 1 base, with 5 bases lying between them. Germline V gene lookup returns CDR1 DFQATT and CDR2 SNEGSKA (reference sequence).

The J gene is TRBJ2-1, the V gene TRBV5-1; unclear D gene. V gave up 4 bases and J gave up 2 bases, with 7 bases separating them. The CDR3 loop spans 13 amino acids. In germline, CDR1 is SGHRS, CDR2 YFSETQ. CDR3 region: CASSPMTYNEQFF. The CDR3 DNA reads TGCGCCAGCAGCCCGATGACCTACAATGAGCAGTTCTTC.

This clonotype was seen only a few times. V gene TRBV5-1 combines with J gene TRBJ2-1, with D tentatively TRBD1 (6 bases). The germline CDR1 and CDR2 sequences are SGHRS and YFSETQ. The CDR3 contains 15 residues. V lost 0 bases and J lost 2, with 9 bases in between. CDR3 residues: CASSLAGQAYNEQFF. DNA for the CDR3: TGCGCCAGCAGCTTGGCGGGACAAGCCTACAATGAGCAGTTCTTC.

The rearrangement joins TRBV5-1 to TRBJ2-7; no clear D. Per germline, CDR1 SGHRS and CDR2 YFSETQ. This CDR3 has 13 residues. With 0 bases removed from V and 6 bases from J, the gap between germline ends came to 10 bases. Here the CDR3 reads CASSLAQTIEQYF. As DNA, the CDR3 is TGCGCCAGCAGCTTGGCACAAACCATCGAGCAGTACTTC.

The J gene is TRBJ2-1, the V gene TRBV7-9; 10 nucleotides align to TRBD1. V lost 5 bases to trimming and J lost 5 bases; unmatched junction nucleotides: 9. This CDR3 has 16 residues. Germline V CDR1 and CDR2: SEHNR, FQNEAQ (reference sequence). As DNA, the CDR3 is TGTGCCAGCAGCGGACCCGGGACAGGGGACCACAATGAGCAGTTCTTC. Its protein is CASSGPGTGDHNEQFF.

This clonotype was counted between two and nine times. This chain joins TRBV5-1 and TRBJ2-5; the match to TRBD1 covers 10 bases. V shed 3 bases, J shed 5 bases, and the junction held 7 bases outside the gene matches. This CDR3 region has 15 residues. Germline values: CDR1 SGHRS, CDR2 YFSETQ. The CDR3 region is CASSYGDRGPETQYF. The CDR3 bases are TGCGCCAGCAGCTACGGGGACAGGGGACCGGAGACCCAGTACTTC.

About this clonotype: An end of the junction differs from the germline gene, which may be a read error. This sequence joins TRBV3-1 and TRBJ2-6; 10 bases are shared with TRBD1. The CDR3 has 18 residues. Germline V gene sequence: CDR1 LGHDT, CDR2 YNNKEL (reference sequence). DNA for the CDR3: TGTGCCTGCAGTTTAAGGGGACAGGGGAGCTCTGGGGCCAACGTCCTGACTTTC. As protein: CACSLRGQGSSGANVLTF. The full variable domain, in which reference TRBV3-1 and TRBJ2-6 provide the parts outside the CDR3, is DTAVSQTPKYLVTQMGNDKSIKCEQNLGHDTMYWYKQDSKKFLKIMFSYNNKELIINETVPNRFSPKSPDKAHLNLHINSLELGDSAVYFCACSLRGQGSSGANVLTFGAGSRLTVL.

In this sample, this clonotype turned up a few times. The chain carries TRBV7-9 and TRBJ2-5, with a weak D call TRBD1 (7 bases). Trimming stripped 5 bases from V and 1 base from J, with 11 bases between. CDR3 length: 14 amino acids. The germline gives CDR1 SEHNR, CDR2 FQNEAQ (reference sequence). The CDR3 region has the DNA TGTGCCAGCAGCGCAGGGGGGATCCAAGAGACCCAGTACTTC. It codes for CASSAGGIQETQYF.

This chain connects TRBV3-1 to TRBJ2-7; 14 nucleotides line up with TRBD2. This CDR3 contains 14 residues. Germline lookup yields CDR1 LGHDT and CDR2 YNNKEL (reference sequence). Germline trimming cut 6 bases from V and 7 bases from J; bases unmatched to any gene: 5. CDR3 sequence (DNA): TGTGCCAGCAGTGACAGACTAGCGGGAGGGGAGCAGTACTTC. Protein product: CASSDRLAGGEQYF.

This clonotype showed up just a few times. The chain is built from TRBV28 and TRBJ2-3; 9 positions agree with TRBD1. V gave up 4 bases and J gave up 4 bases; unmatched junction bases: 6. CDR1 and CDR2 (germline): MDHEN, SYDVKM. CDR3 length: 15 residues. CDR3 DNA: TGTGCCAGCAGTTCGACAGGGGGTCGTGCAGATACGCAGTATTTT. This gives the protein CASSSTGGRADTQYF.

This clonotype came up a few times. The chain is built from TRBV15 and TRBJ1-1, with a weak D call TRBD1 (5 bases). Germline V gene data show CDR1 as LNHNV and CDR2 as YYDKDF (reference sequence). Trimming cost V 1 base and J 5 bases, with 8 bases left between them. The CDR3 totals 13 residues. The CDR3 loop reads CATSRVGGTEAFF. CDR3 DNA sequence: TGTGCCACCAGCAGAGTTGGGGGGACTGAAGCTTTCTTT.

CDR3 region: CASRPGSGGSTGELFF. The CDR3 DNA is TGTGCCAGCAGACCCGGGAGCGGGGGTTCCACCGGGGAGCTGTTTTTT. The chain has TRBV6-1 and TRBJ2-2, with 8 bases matching TRBD2. The ends lost 6 bases at V and 4 bases at J; junction bases unmatched: 10. Germline CDR1 MNHNS, CDR2 SASEGT. The CDR3 extends over 16 amino acids.

As regards this clonotype: No conserved phenylalanine or tryptophan is present at the end of the CDR3, so a read error is the likely explanation. The rearrangement links TRBV2 to TRBJ1-1; 7 bases line up with TRBD1. Germline CDR1 reads SNHLY; CDR2 reads FYNNEI. The junction had 6 bases not matched to a gene; V was cut back by 4 bases and J by 1 base. The CDR3 runs to 15 residues. The CDR3 here is CASSGDRGGNTEAFL. The CDR3 nucleotides are TGTGCCAGCAGTGGGGACAGAGGGGGGAACACTGAAGCTTTCCTT.

The gene calls are TRBV18 and TRBJ1-1, with D uncertain. Germline lookup yields CDR1 KGHSH and CDR2 LQKENI. The V gene lost 6 bases and the J gene lost 8 bases, with 13 bases spanning the gap. The CDR3 loop spans 12 amino acids. The CDR3 region has the DNA TGTGCCAGCTCCCAGAGGGCGGCGGAAGCTTTCTTT. Translation gives CASSQRAAEAFF.

CDR3 coding DNA: TGCAGTGCCCTCCAGGGGGACAGGGGCACAGATACGCAGTATTTT. This encodes CSALQGDRGTDTQYF. The rearrangement links TRBV20-1 to TRBJ2-3; TRBD1 agrees at 9 bases. This CDR3 comprises 15 residues. J lost 1 base, V lost 6 bases, and 8 bases had no gene match. Germline V gene sequence: CDR1 DFQATT, CDR2 SNEGSKA (reference sequence).

The CDR3 DNA sequence: TGTGCCACCAGCAGACCTCGGGAGGGCCAAGAGACCCAGTACTTC. Its translation is CATSRPREGQETQYF. This chain joins TRBV15 and TRBJ2-5, with 8 bases fitting TRBD2. Trimming removed 2 bases from V and 1 base from J; junction bases left unmatched: 3. CDR3 length: 15 amino acids. Germline lookup yields CDR1 LNHNV and CDR2 YYDKDF (reference sequence).

This chain joins TRBV27 and TRBJ2-1; D perhaps matches TRBD1 (5 bases). Germline CDR1 MNHEY, CDR2 SMNVEV (reference sequence). V gave up 5 bases and J gave up 7 bases, with 15 bases separating them. CDR3 length equals 14 residues. This CDR3 is CASSPIQVGNEQFF. The CDR3 DNA sequence: TGTGCCAGCAGTCCGATACAGGTGGGGAATGAGCAGTTCTTC.

This clonotype was counted a few times. V is TRBV5-1 and J is TRBJ2-3; 7 nucleotides agree with TRBD1. V was clipped by 4 bases and J by 2 bases; unmatched bases: 13. CDR1 SGHRS and CDR2 YFSETQ come from the germline V gene. CDR3 length equals 17 residues. The CDR3 loop is CASSRKKSDRVTDTQYF. The CDR3 coding sequence is TGCGCCAGCAGCAGAAAAAAGTCAGACAGGGTCACAGATACGCAGTATTTT.

This clonotype has more than one count but fewer than ten. This chain connects TRBV20-1 to TRBJ2-1; 7 nucleotides line up with TRBD2. Germline V gives CDR1 DFQATT, CDR2 SNEGSKA (reference sequence). This CDR3 has 13 amino acids. Trimming removed 6 bases from V and 7 bases from J; junction bases left unmatched: 9. The CDR3 here is CSASYLRGNEQFF. The DNA for the CDR3 is TGCAGTGCCAGCTACTTGCGGGGGAATGAGCAGTTCTTC.

This clonotype appeared a few times. V and J are TRBV3-1 and TRBJ1-4, with TRBD1 matching 8 bases. V dropped 3 bases and J dropped 8; count of bases not matched to a gene: 8. The CDR3 extends over 15 amino acids. Germline loops: CDR1 LGHDT, CDR2 YNNKEL (reference sequence). CDR3 amino acids: CASSHTDRGGEKLFF. CDR3 nucleotide sequence: TGTGCCAGCAGCCACACCGACAGGGGAGGAGAAAAACTGTTTTTT.

This sequence joins TRBV20-1 and TRBJ2-1, with D perhaps TRBD2 (5 bases). Germline assignment: CDR1 DFQATT and CDR2 SNEGSKA (reference sequence). The V end lost 2 bases, the J end lost 3 bases, and 11 bases lay between the germline ends. This CDR3 spans 14 amino acids. CDR3 sequence: CSARPLGNYNEQFF. The DNA of the CDR3 is TGCAGTGCTAGACCACTAGGCAACTACAATGAGCAGTTCTTC.

In this sample, this clonotype turned up a few times. V and J are TRBV21-1 and TRBJ2-7. TRBV21-1 is given as a pseudogene. The CDR3 is 11 residues long. CDR3 residues: CASLSCYEQYF. CDR3 bases: TGTGCCAGCCTAAGTTGCTACGAGCAGTACTTC.

In this sample, this clonotype turned up a few times. J is TRBJ2-1 and V is TRBV12-3 or TRBV12-4, with TRBD2 matching over 12 bases. V lost 4 bases, J lost 4 bases, and 2 bases stayed unmatched. The CDR3 is 15 amino acids. CDR3 protein: CASSSSGGGYNEQFF. CDR3 in DNA: TGTGCCAGCAGTTCTAGCGGGGGGGGATACAATGAGCAGTTCTTC.

The chain is built from TRBV7-9 and TRBJ2-2; D call uncertain. V was trimmed by 2 bases and J by 6 bases, leaving 13 bases between them. Germline values: CDR1 SEHNR, CDR2 FQNEAQ (reference sequence). The length of the CDR3 is 15 residues. The CDR3 loop is CASSLQVLVSGELFF. CDR3 sequence (DNA): TGTGCCAGCAGCTTACAGGTTCTCGTATCCGGGGAGCTGTTTTTT.